These 14 T cell receptor beta chains were sequenced from one sample in a study of blood T cell repertoires in COVID-19. Generated by immunoSEQ multiplex PCR, the TCRdb table keeps only in-frame clones and is missing some. The table has around 300,000 clones, 89% seen once. The sequenced material came from peripheral blood. The source of these receptors is a man aged 50-59 years with acute or convalescent COVID-19.

The chain carries TRBV11-2 and TRBJ2-3; TRBD2 aligns across 14 bases. The CDR3 sequence is 18 residues long. V lost 2 bases and J lost 4; bases outside the gene matches: 8. Germline V CDR1 and CDR2: SGHAT, FQNNGV. CDR3 sequence reads: CASSLNPRLAGGADTQYF. The CDR3 DNA reads as TGTGCCAGCAGCTTAAACCCCCGACTAGCGGGGGGGGCAGATACGCAGTATTTT.

The chain has TRBV7-2 and TRBJ1-2; tentative D call: TRBD1 (5 bases). Deletions cut 1 base from V and 4 bases from J, with 7 bases between. Per the germline V gene, CDR1 is SGHTA and CDR2 is FQGNSA. The CDR3 consists of 13 residues. The CDR3 DNA reads TGTGCCAGCAGCTTAGGACAGCTCTATGGCTACACCTTC. Translated: CASSLGQLYGYTF.

The V call is TRBV28, the J call TRBJ1-5, with 11 bases identical to TRBD1. CDR1 is MDHEN and CDR2 is SYDVKM in the germline V gene. CDR3 size: 16 residues. J gave up 7 bases and V 5 bases, and 10 bases lay outside the gene matches. In DNA form, the CDR3 reads TGTGCCAGCAGTGTCCCCGGACAGGGGGCTCGGCAGCCCCAGCATTTT. Translating gives CASSVPGQGARQPQHF.

V is TRBV3-1 (or the pseudogene TRBV3-2) and J is TRBJ2-7; D remains unclear. CDR3 size: 12 residues. With 5 bases removed from V and 2 bases from J, the gap between germline ends came to 7 bases. Germline values: CDR1 LGHDT, CDR2 YNNKEL (reference sequence). The CDR3: CASSSHTYEQYF. CDR3 sequence (DNA): TGTGCCAGCAGCTCTCACACCTACGAGCAGTACTTC.

The chain has TRBV15 and TRBJ1-1, with D possibly TRBD1 on 6 matching bases. Deletions cut 3 bases from V and 6 bases from J, with 11 bases between. The CDR3 length is 13 residues. CDR1 and CDR2 (germline): LNHNV, YYDKDF (reference sequence). The CDR3 spells CATSSLQGSEAFF. Here the CDR3 DNA reads TGTGCCACCAGCAGCCTACAGGGATCTGAAGCTTTCTTT.

CDR3: CASSLDLGGGNQPQHF. The CDR3 bases are TGTGCCAGCAGCTTAGATTTGGGGGGAGGCAATCAGCCCCAGCATTTT. The chain links TRBV7-6 to TRBJ1-5; possible D gene TRBD1, 5 bases. The CDR3 consists of 16 residues. V dropped 1 base and J dropped 2 bases, with 12 bases sitting between them. The germline CDR1 and CDR2 sequences are SGHVS and FNYEAQ.

The chain has TRBV7-3 and TRBJ1-4, with D uncertain. This CDR3 has 15 amino acids. Looked up from germline, CDR1 is SGHTA and CDR2 is FQGTGA. V was cut by 5 bases and J by 6 bases, with 16 bases left in between. The CDR3 DNA reads TGTGCCAGCAGCCCAAAAGCGGGATATGATGAAAAACTGTTTTTT. It specifies CASSPKAGYDEKLFF.

On this clone itself: Different DNA sequences within this sample yield the same CDR3. The rearrangement links TRBV5-1 to TRBJ2-2; the match to TRBD1 covers 7 bases. CDR1 SGHRS and CDR2 YFSETQ come from the germline V gene. This CDR3 spans 15 amino acids. J lost 0 bases, V lost 4 bases, and 3 bases had no gene match. The CDR3 region is CASSPTGANTGELFF. CDR3 DNA sequence: TGCGCCAGCAGCCCTACAGGGGCGAACACCGGGGAGCTGTTTTTT.

V and J are TRBV30 and TRBJ2-7, with TRBD2 identical over 7 bases. The V and J ends lost 3 bases and 4 bases, in that order; junction bases with no gene match: 6. This CDR3 contains 13 residues. Germline values: CDR1 GTSNPN, CDR2 SVGIG (reference sequence). Here the CDR3 DNA reads TGTGCCTGGAGGCGGGGGATGGAGTACGAGCAGTACTTC. Protein: CAWRRGMEYEQYF.

The rearrangement links TRBV7-3 to TRBJ2-2, with D possibly matching TRBD1 (5 bases). Trimming removed 5 bases at V and 3 bases at J, with 10 bases between. This CDR3 region has 14 residues. CDR1 SGHTA and CDR2 FQGTGA come from the germline V gene. The CDR3 reads CASSPQVDTGELFF. CDR3 DNA sequence: TGTGCCAGCAGCCCACAGGTGGACACCGGGGAGCTGTTTTTT.

The rearrangement links TRBV5-1 to TRBJ1-1; TRBD1 matches 9 bases. V gave up 2 bases and J gave up 8 bases; unmatched junction bases: 4. The CDR3 has 13 residues. The germline V gene has CDR1 SGHRS and CDR2 YFSETQ. The CDR3 here is CASSLVTGGEAFF. The CDR3 DNA follows: TGCGCCAGCAGCTTAGTCACAGGGGGCGAAGCTTTCTTT.

The V call is TRBV11-1, the J call TRBJ1-4; D might be TRBD1 (5 bases). The V gene's germline CDR1 is SGHAT and CDR2 FQDESV (reference sequence). Trimming took off 1 base at V and 7 bases at J, with 10 bases between the two ends. The CDR3 sequence is 14 residues long. CDR3 sequence reads: CASSLGAGIEKLFF. The CDR3 DNA is TGTGCCAGCAGCTTAGGTGCAGGGATTGAAAAACTGTTTTTT.

The chain couples TRBV7-3 to TRBJ2-7; D might be TRBD1 (6 bases). CDR1 and CDR2 from the germline V gene are SGHTA and FQGTGA. The CDR3 covers 13 residues. With 1 base removed from V and 3 bases from J, the gap between germline ends came to 7 bases. This CDR3 reads CASSLKGGYEQYF. In nucleotides, the CDR3 is TGTGCCAGCAGCTTAAAAGGGGGCTACGAGCAGTACTTC.

This sequence joins TRBV2 and TRBJ2-5; 11 nucleotides agree with TRBD2. Germline CDR1 SNHLY, CDR2 FYNNEI. The CDR3 loop spans 16 amino acids. V was pared by 5 bases and J by 5 bases, with 10 bases of the junction left unmatched. The CDR3 region has the DNA TGTGCCAGCAGTTTAGATCTAGCGGGGGGACGGGAGACCCAGTACTTC. Its protein product is CASSLDLAGGRETQYF.